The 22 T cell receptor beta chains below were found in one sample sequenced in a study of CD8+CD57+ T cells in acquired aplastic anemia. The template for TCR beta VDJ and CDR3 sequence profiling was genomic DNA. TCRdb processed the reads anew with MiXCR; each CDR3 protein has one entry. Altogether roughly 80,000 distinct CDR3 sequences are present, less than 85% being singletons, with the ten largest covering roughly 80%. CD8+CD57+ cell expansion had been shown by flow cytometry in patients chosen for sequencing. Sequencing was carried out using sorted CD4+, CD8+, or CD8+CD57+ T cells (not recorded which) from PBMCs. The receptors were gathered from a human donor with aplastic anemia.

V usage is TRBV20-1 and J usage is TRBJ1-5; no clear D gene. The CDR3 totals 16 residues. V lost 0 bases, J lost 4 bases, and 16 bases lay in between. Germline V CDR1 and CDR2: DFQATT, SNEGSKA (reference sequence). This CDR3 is CSARDAGRLGNQPQHF. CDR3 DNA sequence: TGCAGTGCTAGAGATGCCGGACGGTTGGGGAATCAGCCCCAGCATTTT.

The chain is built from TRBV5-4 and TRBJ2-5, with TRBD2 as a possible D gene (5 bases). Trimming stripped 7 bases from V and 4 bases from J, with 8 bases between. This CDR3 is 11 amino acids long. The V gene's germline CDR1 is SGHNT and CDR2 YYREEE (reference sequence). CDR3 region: CASLGGETQYF. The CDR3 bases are TGTGCCAGCTTAGGAGGAGAGACCCAGTACTTC.

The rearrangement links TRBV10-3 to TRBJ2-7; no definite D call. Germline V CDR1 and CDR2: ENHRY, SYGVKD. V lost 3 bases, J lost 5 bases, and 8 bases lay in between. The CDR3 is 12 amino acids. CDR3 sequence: CAISESVHEQYF. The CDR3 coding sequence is TGTGCCATCAGTGAATCCGTACACGAGCAGTACTTC.

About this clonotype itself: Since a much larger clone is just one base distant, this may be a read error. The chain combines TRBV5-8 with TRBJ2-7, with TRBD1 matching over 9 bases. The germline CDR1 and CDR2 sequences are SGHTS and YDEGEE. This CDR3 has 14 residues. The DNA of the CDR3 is TGTGCCAGCAGCTTGGATGGGACAGGGCGCGAGCGGTACTTC. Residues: CASSLDGTGRERYF.

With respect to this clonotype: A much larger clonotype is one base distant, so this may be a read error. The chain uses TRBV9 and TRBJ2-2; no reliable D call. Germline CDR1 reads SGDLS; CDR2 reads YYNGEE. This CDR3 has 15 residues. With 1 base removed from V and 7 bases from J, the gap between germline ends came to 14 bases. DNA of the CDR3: TGTGCCAGCAGCGTACGGACCGTCAGGTTCGGGGAGCTGTTTTTT. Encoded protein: CASSVRTVRFGELFF.

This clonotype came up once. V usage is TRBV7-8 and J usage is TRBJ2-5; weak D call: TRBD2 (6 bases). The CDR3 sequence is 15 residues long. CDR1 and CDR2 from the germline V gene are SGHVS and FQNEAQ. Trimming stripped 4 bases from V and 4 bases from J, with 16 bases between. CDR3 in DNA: TGTGCCAGCAGCTGGTCGTCCGGGACTGGAGAGACCCAGTACTTC. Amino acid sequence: CASSWSSGTGETQYF.

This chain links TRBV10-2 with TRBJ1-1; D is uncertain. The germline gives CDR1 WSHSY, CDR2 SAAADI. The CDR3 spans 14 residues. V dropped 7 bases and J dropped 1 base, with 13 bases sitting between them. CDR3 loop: CASNDVGPNTEAFF. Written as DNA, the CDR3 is TGCGCCAGCAATGACGTAGGCCCGAACACTGAAGCTTTCTTT.

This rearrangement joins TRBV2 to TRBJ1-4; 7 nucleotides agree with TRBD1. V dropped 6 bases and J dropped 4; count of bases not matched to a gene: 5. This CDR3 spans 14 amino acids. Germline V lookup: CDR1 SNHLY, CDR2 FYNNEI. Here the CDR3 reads CASRTGEVNEKLFF. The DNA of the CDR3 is TGTGCCAGCAGAACAGGGGAGGTTAATGAAAAACTGTTTTTT.

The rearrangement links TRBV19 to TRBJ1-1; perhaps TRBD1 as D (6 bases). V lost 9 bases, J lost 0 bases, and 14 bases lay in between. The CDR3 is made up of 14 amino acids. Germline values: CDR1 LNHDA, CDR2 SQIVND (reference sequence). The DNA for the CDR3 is TGTGCCAGCGGGTGGGGGCTTATGAACACTGAAGCTTTCTTT. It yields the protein CASGWGLMNTEAFF.

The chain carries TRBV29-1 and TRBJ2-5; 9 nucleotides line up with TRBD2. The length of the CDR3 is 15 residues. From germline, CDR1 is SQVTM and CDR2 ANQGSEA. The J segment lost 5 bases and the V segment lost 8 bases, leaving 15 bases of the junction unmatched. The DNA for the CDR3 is TGCAGCTCGCTAGTGCCGCGGGAGGGCCGCGAGACCCAGTACTTC. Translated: CSSLVPREGRETQYF.

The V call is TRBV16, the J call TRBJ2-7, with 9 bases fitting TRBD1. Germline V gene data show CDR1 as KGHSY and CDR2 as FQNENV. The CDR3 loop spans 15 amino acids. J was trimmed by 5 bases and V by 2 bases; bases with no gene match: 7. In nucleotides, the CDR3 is TGTGCCAGCAGCCAACCCGACAGGGGGACTCACGAGCAGTACTTC. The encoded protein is CASSQPDRGTHEQYF.

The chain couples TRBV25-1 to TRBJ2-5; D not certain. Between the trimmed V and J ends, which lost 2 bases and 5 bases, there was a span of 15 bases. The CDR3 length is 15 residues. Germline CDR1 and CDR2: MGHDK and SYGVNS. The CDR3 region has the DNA TGTGCCAGCAGTGAAACCGTGGGTCTGGCGGAGACCCAGTACTTC. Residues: CASSETVGLAETQYF.

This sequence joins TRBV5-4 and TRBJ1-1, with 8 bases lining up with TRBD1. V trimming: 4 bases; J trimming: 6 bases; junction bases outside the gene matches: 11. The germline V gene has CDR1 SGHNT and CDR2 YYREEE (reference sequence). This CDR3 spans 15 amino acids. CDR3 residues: CASSGAGQGLAEAFF. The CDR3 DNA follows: TGTGCCAGCAGCGGAGCAGGACAGGGCCTGGCTGAAGCTTTCTTT.

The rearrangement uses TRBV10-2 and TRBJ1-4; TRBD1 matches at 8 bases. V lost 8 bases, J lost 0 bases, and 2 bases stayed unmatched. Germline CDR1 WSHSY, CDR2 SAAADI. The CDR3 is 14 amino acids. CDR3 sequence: CASRQGSTNEKLFF. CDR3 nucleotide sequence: TGCGCCAGCCGACAGGGGTCAACTAATGAAAAACTGTTTTTT.

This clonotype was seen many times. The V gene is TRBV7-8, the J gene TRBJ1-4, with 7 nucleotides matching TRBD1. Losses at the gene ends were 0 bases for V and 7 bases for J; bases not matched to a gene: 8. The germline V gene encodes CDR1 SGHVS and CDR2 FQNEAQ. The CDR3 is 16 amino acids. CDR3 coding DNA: TGTGCCAGCAGCTTAGCGCTAGGGGGCGGCGGTGAAAAACTGTTTTTT. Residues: CASSLALGGGGEKLFF.

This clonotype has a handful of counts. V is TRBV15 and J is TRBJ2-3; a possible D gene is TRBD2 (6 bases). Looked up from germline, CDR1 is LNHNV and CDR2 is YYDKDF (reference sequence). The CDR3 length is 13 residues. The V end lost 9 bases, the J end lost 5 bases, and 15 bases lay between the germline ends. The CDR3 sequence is CATQGLAKDTQYF. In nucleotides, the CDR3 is TGTGCCACGCAGGGACTGGCAAAAGATACGCAGTATTTT.

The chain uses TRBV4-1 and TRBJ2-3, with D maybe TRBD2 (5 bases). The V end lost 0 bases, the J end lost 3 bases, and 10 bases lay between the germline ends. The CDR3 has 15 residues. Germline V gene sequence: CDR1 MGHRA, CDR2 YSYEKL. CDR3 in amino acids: CASSQEWVATDTQYF. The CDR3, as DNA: TGCGCCAGCAGCCAAGAGTGGGTAGCGACAGATACGCAGTATTTT.

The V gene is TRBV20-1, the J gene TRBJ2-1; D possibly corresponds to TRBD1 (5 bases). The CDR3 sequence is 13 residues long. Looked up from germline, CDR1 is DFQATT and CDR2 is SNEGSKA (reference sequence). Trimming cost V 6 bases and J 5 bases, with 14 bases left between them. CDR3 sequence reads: CSAMGRRNNEQFF. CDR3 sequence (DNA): TGCAGTGCGATGGGGCGAAGAAACAATGAGCAGTTCTTC.

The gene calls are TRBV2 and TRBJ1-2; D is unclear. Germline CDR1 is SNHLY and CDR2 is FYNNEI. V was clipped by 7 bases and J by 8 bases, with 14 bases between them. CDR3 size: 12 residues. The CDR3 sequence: CASTHDLGGYTF. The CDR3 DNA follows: TGTGCCAGCACCCACGACCTGGGGGGCTACACCTTC.

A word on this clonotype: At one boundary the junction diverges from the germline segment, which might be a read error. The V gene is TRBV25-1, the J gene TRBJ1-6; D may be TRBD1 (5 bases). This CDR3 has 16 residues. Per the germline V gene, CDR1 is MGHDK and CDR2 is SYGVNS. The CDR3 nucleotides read TGTGCCAGCAGTGAAACCCAGGGACCTCATAATTCACCCCCCCACTTT. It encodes CASSETQGPHNSPPHF.

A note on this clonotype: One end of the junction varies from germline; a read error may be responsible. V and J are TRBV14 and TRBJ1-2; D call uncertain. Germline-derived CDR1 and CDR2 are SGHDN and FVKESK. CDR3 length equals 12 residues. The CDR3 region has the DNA TGTGCCAGCGGCCAGGCCTCGGGGGGCTACACCTTC. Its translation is CASGQASGGYTF.

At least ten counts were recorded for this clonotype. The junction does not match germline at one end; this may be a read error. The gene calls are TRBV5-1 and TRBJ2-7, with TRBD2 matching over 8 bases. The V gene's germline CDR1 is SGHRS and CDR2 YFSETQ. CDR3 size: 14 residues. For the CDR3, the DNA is TGCGCCAGCACAGGCGGGAGGTTCTCCGACGAGCAGTACTTC. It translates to CASTGGRFSDEQYF.